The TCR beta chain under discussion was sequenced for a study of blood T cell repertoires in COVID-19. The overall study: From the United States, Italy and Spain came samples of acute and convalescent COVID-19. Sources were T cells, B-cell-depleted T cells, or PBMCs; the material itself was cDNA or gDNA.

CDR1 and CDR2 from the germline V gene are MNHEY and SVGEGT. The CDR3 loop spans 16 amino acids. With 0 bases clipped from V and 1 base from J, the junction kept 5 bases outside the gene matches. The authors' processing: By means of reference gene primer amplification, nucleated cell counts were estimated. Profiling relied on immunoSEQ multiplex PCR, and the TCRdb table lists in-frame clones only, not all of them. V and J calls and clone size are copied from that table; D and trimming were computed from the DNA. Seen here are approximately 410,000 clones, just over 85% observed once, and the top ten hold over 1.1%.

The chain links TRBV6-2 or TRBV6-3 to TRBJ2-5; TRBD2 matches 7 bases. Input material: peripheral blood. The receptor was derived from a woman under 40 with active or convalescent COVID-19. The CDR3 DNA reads TGTGCCAGCAGTTACTCGACAGAGCGGGGCCAAGAGACCCAGTACTTC. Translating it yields CASSYSTERGQETQYF.